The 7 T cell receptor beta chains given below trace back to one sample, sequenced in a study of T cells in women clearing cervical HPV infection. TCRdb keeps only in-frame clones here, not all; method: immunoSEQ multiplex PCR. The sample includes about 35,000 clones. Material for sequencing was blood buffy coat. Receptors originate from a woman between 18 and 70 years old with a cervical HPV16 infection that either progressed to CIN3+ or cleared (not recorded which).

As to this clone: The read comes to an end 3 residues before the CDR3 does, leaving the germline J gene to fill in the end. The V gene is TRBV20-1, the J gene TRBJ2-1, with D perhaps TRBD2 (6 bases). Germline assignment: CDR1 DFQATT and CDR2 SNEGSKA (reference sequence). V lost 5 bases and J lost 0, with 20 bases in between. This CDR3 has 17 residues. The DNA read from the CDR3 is TGCAGTGCTCGCCGAGGAAGCGGGCTCAGCTCCTACAATGAG. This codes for CSARRGSGLSSYNE. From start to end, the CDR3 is CSARRGSGLSSYNEQFF.

This chain's CDR3 is CASSPGLAGVNTGELFF. The CDR3 DNA, read in part, is TGTGCCAGCAGCCCCGGACTAGCGGGGGTGAACACCGGGGAG. This chain joins TRBV4-2 and TRBJ2-2; 13 positions agree with TRBD2. Read data end 3 residues before the CDR3 end; the end is taken from the germline J gene. This CDR3 comprises 17 residues. Looked up from germline, CDR1 is LGHNA and CDR2 is YNFKEQ. V was clipped by 4 bases and J by 1 base; unmatched bases: 3.

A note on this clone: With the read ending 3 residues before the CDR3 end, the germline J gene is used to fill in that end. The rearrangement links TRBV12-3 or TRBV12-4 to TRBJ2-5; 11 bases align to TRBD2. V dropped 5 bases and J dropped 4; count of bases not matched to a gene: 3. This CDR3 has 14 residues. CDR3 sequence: CASSMTSGVETQYF. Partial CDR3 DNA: TGTGCCAGCAGTATGACTAGCGGGGTAGAGACC.

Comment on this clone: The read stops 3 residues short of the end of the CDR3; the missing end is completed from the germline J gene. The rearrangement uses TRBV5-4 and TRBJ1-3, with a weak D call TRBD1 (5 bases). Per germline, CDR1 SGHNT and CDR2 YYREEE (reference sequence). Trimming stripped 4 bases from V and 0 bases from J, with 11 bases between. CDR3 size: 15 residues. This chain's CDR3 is CASSGHNPSGNTIYF. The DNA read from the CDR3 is TGTGCCAGCAGCGGACACAACCCCTCTGGAAACACC.

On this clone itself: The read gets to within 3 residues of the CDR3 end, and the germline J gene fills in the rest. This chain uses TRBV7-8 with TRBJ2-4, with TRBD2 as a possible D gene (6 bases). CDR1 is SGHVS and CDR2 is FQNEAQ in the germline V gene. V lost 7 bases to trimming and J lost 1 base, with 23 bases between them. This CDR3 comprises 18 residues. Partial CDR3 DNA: TGTGCCAGCAACGGAGGTGGCGGCTCACGGGGGGCCAAAAACATT. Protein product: CASNGGGGSRGAKNI. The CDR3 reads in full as CASNGGGGSRGAKNIQYF.

The CDR3 sequence: CSATLVPPFNEQFF. The CDR3 bases that were read are TGCAGTGCGACCCTAGTTCCCCCGTTCAATGAG. This rearrangement joins TRBV20-1 to TRBJ2-1; D gene ambiguous. The CDR3 goes on 3 residues after the read ends, and that part is filled in from the germline J gene. Per germline, CDR1 DFQATT and CDR2 SNEGSKA (reference sequence). The V gene lost 6 bases and the J gene lost 6 bases, with 18 bases spanning the gap. The CDR3 contains 14 residues.

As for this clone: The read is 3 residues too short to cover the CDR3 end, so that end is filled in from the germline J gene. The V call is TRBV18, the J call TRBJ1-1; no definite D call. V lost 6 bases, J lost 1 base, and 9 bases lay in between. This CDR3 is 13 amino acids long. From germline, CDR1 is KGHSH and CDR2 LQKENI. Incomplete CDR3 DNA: TGTGCCAGCTCTCCCCCTTCGAACACTGAA. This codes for CASSPPSNTE. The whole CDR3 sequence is CASSPPSNTEAFF.